Below are 15 T cell receptor beta chains sequenced from a single sample in a study of blood T cell repertoires in COVID-19. Generated by immunoSEQ multiplex PCR, the TCRdb table keeps only in-frame clones and is missing some. The data show about 120,000 clones, with 86% seen just once and 4% to 5.5% held by the top ten. Sample: peripheral blood. Receptors originate from a man aged 40-49 years with acute or convalescent COVID-19.

This clone was seen at least ten times. V usage is TRBV14 and J usage is TRBJ1-6; D uncertain. The CDR3 has 14 residues. Germline assignment: CDR1 SGHDN and CDR2 FVKESK. V lost 9 bases and J lost 5, with 14 bases in between. CDR3 nucleotides: TGTGCCAGTTCGACTGGAATGAATAATTCACCCCTCCACTTT. It specifies CASSTGMNNSPLHF.

Note on this clone: The junction and the germline gene differ at one end; a read error may be behind it. The V and J genes are TRBV5-5 and TRBJ2-3; possibly TRBD2 for D (6 bases). The CDR3 runs 12 residues. The germline gives CDR1 SGHKS, CDR2 YYEKEE (reference sequence). The CDR3 spells CASILGGNTQYF. As DNA, the CDR3 is TGTGCCAGCATCTTGGGAGGAAATACGCAGTATTTT.

The chain recombines TRBV6-1 with TRBJ2-2; 10 bases line up with TRBD2. CDR1 and CDR2 from the germline V gene are MNHNS and SASEGT. The CDR3 has 17 residues. J gave up 1 base and V 4 bases, and 6 bases lay outside the gene matches. The CDR3 region is CASSVPSSGRNTGELFF. CDR3 DNA: TGTGCCAGCAGTGTTCCCTCTAGCGGGAGGAACACCGGGGAGCTGTTTTTT.

The V call is TRBV6-2 or TRBV6-3, the J call TRBJ1-5; D might be TRBD1 (5 bases). V was clipped by 5 bases and J by 3 bases, with 11 bases between them. Germline lookup yields CDR1 MNHEY and CDR2 SVGEGT. This CDR3 is built from 14 residues. This chain's CDR3 is CASSARQNNQPQHF. CDR3 in DNA: TGTGCCAGCAGTGCCCGACAGAACAATCAGCCCCAGCATTTT.

This clone was observed a handful of times. CDR3 DNA sequence: TGTGCCAGCAGCTCTTCCGGGACTTCACTCGGCGATGGCTACACCTTC. Protein sequence: CASSSSGTSLGDGYTF. The V call is TRBV7-3, the J call TRBJ1-2; tentative D call: TRBD1 (5 bases). Germline CDR1 SGHTA, CDR2 FQGTGA. This CDR3 has 16 amino acids. V was trimmed by 4 bases and J by 6 bases, leaving 21 bases between them.

The J gene is TRBJ1-1, the V gene TRBV5-1; possible D gene TRBD1, 6 bases. The CDR3 has 15 residues. With 6 bases removed from V and 5 bases from J, the gap between germline ends came to 20 bases. Germline-derived CDR1 and CDR2 are SGHRS and YFSETQ. The CDR3 here is CASTPGGASRTEAFF. The CDR3 region has the DNA TGCGCCAGCACCCCCGGGGGGGCCAGCCGGACTGAAGCTTTCTTT.

The chain carries TRBV5-8 and TRBJ2-3, with 11 bases matching TRBD1. In germline, CDR1 is SGHTS, CDR2 YDEGEE. J was trimmed by 6 bases and V by 4 bases; bases with no gene match: 4. The CDR3 sequence is 14 residues long. As DNA, the CDR3 is TGTGCCAGCAGCCCCGGGGACAGGGGGGATACGCAGTATTTT. Its translation is CASSPGDRGDTQYF.

This chain connects TRBV20-1 to TRBJ2-1, with 9 bases identical to TRBD2. Germline CDR1 and CDR2: DFQATT and SNEGSKA (reference sequence). Trimming cost V 3 bases and J 4 bases; bases outside gene matches: 7. This CDR3 contains 15 residues. CDR3 protein: CSASRLAGTYNEQFF. In DNA form, the CDR3 reads TGCAGTGCTAGTCGGCTAGCGGGGACATACAATGAGCAGTTCTTC.

Comments on this clone: Other DNA sequences from this sample encode an identical CDR3 as well. V usage is TRBV9 and J usage is TRBJ1-3, with 10 bases aligning to TRBD1. J lost 7 bases, V lost 0 bases, and 1 base had no gene match. Germline assignment: CDR1 SGDLS and CDR2 YYNGEE. The CDR3 has 14 residues. Here the CDR3 DNA reads TGTGCCAGCAGCGTAGGGACAGGGGGGAACACCATATATTTT. Amino acid sequence: CASSVGTGGNTIYF. The full variable domain, completed using reference TRBV9 and TRBJ1-3, is DSGVTQTPKHLITATGQRVTLRCSPRSGDLSVYWYQQSLDQGLQFLIQYYNGEERAKGNILERFSAQQFPDLHSELNLSSLELGDSALYFCASSVGTGGNTIYFGEGSWLTVV.

This rearrangement joins TRBV7-3 to TRBJ1-5, with D maybe TRBD1 (6 bases). CDR1 SGHTA and CDR2 FQGTGA come from the germline V gene. V dropped 2 bases and J dropped 5 bases, with 13 bases sitting between them. The CDR3 has 15 residues. This CDR3 is CASSLDGGLHQPQHF. The CDR3, as DNA: TGTGCCAGCAGCTTAGACGGGGGGCTACATCAGCCCCAGCATTTT.

The chain couples TRBV7-6 to TRBJ1-1; the match to TRBD1 covers 7 bases. V shed 5 bases, J shed 0 bases, and the junction held 3 bases outside the gene matches. This CDR3 is 14 amino acids long. Germline V gene lookup returns CDR1 SGHVS and CDR2 FNYEAQ. Here the CDR3 reads CASSVTGLNTEAFF. CDR3 DNA: TGTGCCAGCAGCGTGACAGGGCTGAACACTGAAGCTTTCTTT.

Only one count was recorded for this clone. The chain carries TRBV7-2 and TRBJ1-1, with 7 bases fitting TRBD1. The trim removed 5 bases at V and 5 bases at J, leaving 5 bases unmatched. The germline V gene has CDR1 SGHTA and CDR2 FQGNSA. The CDR3 has 13 amino acids. The CDR3: CASSVGTATEAFF. CDR3 bases: TGTGCCAGCAGCGTCGGGACAGCAACTGAAGCTTTCTTT. Filled out from reference TRBV7-2 and TRBJ1-1, the complete variable domain reads GAGVSQSPSNKVTEKGKDVELRCDPISGHTALYWYRQSLGQGLEFLIYFQGNSAPDKSGLPSDRFSAERTGGSVSTLTIQRTQQEDSAVYLCASSVGTATEAFFGQGTRLTVV.

The chain uses TRBV6-5 and TRBJ1-5; D is unclear. The CDR3 runs 14 residues. Germline lookup yields CDR1 MNHEY and CDR2 SVGAGI. The ends were cut back, 6 bases at V and 4 bases at J, with 13 bases in the middle. The CDR3, as DNA: TGTGCCAGCAGGGGTAGAGGGAGTAATCAGCCCCAGCATTTT. Translating gives CASRGRGSNQPQHF.

J is TRBJ1-3 and V is TRBV6-5; D is undetermined. There are 15 residues in the CDR3. V gave up 0 bases and J gave up 0 bases, with 6 bases separating them. Germline lookup yields CDR1 MNHEY and CDR2 SVGAGI. CDR3 nucleotides: TGTGCCAGCAGTTACTCGGCATACTCTGGAAACACCATATATTTT. As protein: CASSYSAYSGNTIYF.

This chain joins TRBV7-2 and TRBJ2-7; TRBD2 aligns across 9 bases. The junction had 6 bases not matched to a gene; V was cut back by 3 bases and J by 3 bases. CDR3 length equals 15 residues. Germline V lookup: CDR1 SGHTA, CDR2 FQGNSA. The CDR3 loop reads CASSLRPSGNYEQYF. The CDR3 DNA reads as TGTGCCAGCAGCTTGAGGCCTAGCGGGAACTACGAGCAGTACTTC.